This is a list of T cell receptor beta chains from one sample in a study of cytomegalovirus exposure and HLA in healthy donors. Assay used: immunoSEQ multiplex PCR; TCRdb lists only in-frame clones, some missing. This table has about 260,000 clones, 70% to 90% appearing once. Specimen: PBMCs. The origin of the receptors is a middle-aged woman in good health and CMV-seropositive. CDR3s include the opening cysteine and the closing phenylalanine or tryptophan. D genes are given only for firm matches. Clone size is not always given. Where it is, it says once, few, many or a class for expanded clones.

v_call,j_call,d_call,clone_size,cdr3_nt,cdr3_aa
TRBV5-1,TRBJ2-3,NA,NA,TGCGCCAGCAGCGTAGGAGGGAGTAGCACAGATACGCAGTATTTT,CASSVGGSSTDTQYF
TRBV4-2,TRBJ2-7,TRBD2,NA,TGTGCCAGCAGTCTAGGCGGGGAGGGATCCTACGAGCAGTACTTC,CASSLGGEGSYEQYF
TRBV6-1,TRBJ1-2,TRBD1,once,TGTGCCAGCAGTGAAGACAGGGGGCATGCGGCTAACTATGGCTACACCTTC,CASSEDRGHAANYGYTF
TRBV5-1,TRBJ2-1,NA,NA,TGCGCCAGCAGCTTCAGTACGCAGGGCCGCAATGAGCAGTTCTTC,CASSFSTQGRNEQFF
TRBV6-1,TRBJ1-3,NA,NA,TGTGCCAGCAGTGACTGGGCGCGGGGGAAATCTGGAAACACCATATATTTT,CASSDWARGKSGNTIYF
TRBV20-1,TRBJ2-5,NA,NA,TGCAGTGCTAGCCATGAAGAGACCCAGTACTTC,CSASHEETQYF
TRBV7-2,TRBJ2-5,TRBD2,NA,TGTGCCAGCAGCCCCCGTAGCGGGAGATTGGAGACCCAGTACTTC,CASSPRSGRLETQYF
TRBV2,TRBJ2-3,NA,NA,TGTGCCAGCACGAGGAGGGCCCGAGAAGATACGCAGTATTTT,CASTRRAREDTQYF
TRBV28,TRBJ1-2,NA,NA,TGTGCCAGCAGTTCCTGGGACACTAACTATGGCTACACCTTC,CASSSWDTNYGYTF
TRBV6-5,TRBJ2-5,TRBD1,NA,TGTGCCAGCAGTTACTCGGGGACAGGGCAAGAGACCCAGTACTTC,CASSYSGTGQETQYF
TRBV4-3,TRBJ2-2,TRBD2,NA,TGCGCCAGCAGCCAAGATCCACTAGCGGGAGGAGAGCTGTTTTTT,CASSQDPLAGGELFF
TRBV19,TRBJ2-7,TRBD2,NA,TGTGCCAGTAGTAGGGGACTAGCGGGAGGACCTAGCTCCTACGAGCAGTACTTC,CASSRGLAGGPSSYEQYF
TRBV27,TRBJ1-4,NA,NA,TGTGCCAGCAGTTTAGGGAGTTTAACTAATGAAAAACTGTTTTTT,CASSLGSLTNEKLFF
TRBV7-3,TRBJ2-7,TRBD2,NA,TGTGCCAGCAGCAGGGACTACCCTAGCGAGCAGTACTTC,CASSRDYPSEQYF
TRBV5-1,TRBJ2-6,NA,NA,TGCGCCAGCAGCTTCGAGGGCTCTGGGGCCAACGTCCTGACTTTC,CASSFEGSGANVLTF
TRBV6-5,TRBJ1-1,NA,NA,TGTGCCAGCAGACGGGGTAACACTGAAGCTTTCTTT,CASRRGNTEAFF
TRBV5-1,TRBJ2-1,TRBD2,NA,TGCGCCAGCAGCAGTACTAGCGGGAGCACCTACAATGAGCAGTTCTTC,CASSSTSGSTYNEQFF
TRBV6-5,TRBJ1-1,TRBD1,NA,TGTGCCAGCAGTTGGACAGGGGGTCGGTTGACTGAAGCTTTCTTT,CASSWTGGRLTEAFF
TRBV5-1,TRBJ2-7,TRBD1,NA,TGCGCCAGCAGCTACGGGACAGATCTTTCCTACGAGCAGTACTTC,CASSYGTDLSYEQYF
TRBV4-2,TRBJ2-7,TRBD2,NA,TGTGCCAGCAGCCACTCCGGGACTAGCGGGCCTATCTCCTACGAGCAGTACTTC,CASSHSGTSGPISYEQYF
TRBV27,TRBJ1-1,NA,once,TGTGCCAGCAGTTTAAGGGAAAGCGGCACTGAAGCTTTCTTT,CASSLRESGTEAFF
TRBV28,TRBJ1-5,NA,NA,TGTGCCAGCAGTTTATTCGGCGGGGGGCAGCCCCAGCATTTT,CASSLFGGGQPQHF
TRBV18,TRBJ1-1,NA,NA,TGTGCCAGCTCACCAGACGAAGTGAGAGGCACTGAAGCTTTCTTT,CASSPDEVRGTEAFF
TRBV7-9,TRBJ2-2,NA,NA,TGTGCCAGCAGCTTACCCGACGGAGTAACCGGGGAGCTGTTTTTT,CASSLPDGVTGELFF
TRBV21-1,TRBJ1-1,NA,NA,TGTGCCAGCAGCAAGGGGGGTCCCACTGAAGCTTTCTTT,CASSKGGPTEAFF
TRBV28,TRBJ1-6,NA,NA,TGTGCCAGCAGGGGAGGGGTCCCCAGCTCCTATAATTCACCCCTCCACTTT,CASRGGVPSSYNSPLHF
TRBV5-1,TRBJ2-7,NA,NA,TGCGCCAGCAGCTTGACAAGCTACGAGCAGTACTTC,CASSLTSYEQYF